The 20 T cell receptor beta chains below come from one sample, sequenced in a study of radiotherapy plus CTLA-4 blockade in lung cancer. Libraries were prepared by immunoSEQ multiplex PCR; TCRdb keeps only in-frame clonotypes and omits some of them. This sample has tens of thousands of clones; less than 80% occur once, and the top ten carry about 9.1%. Material: peripheral blood, obtained from a patient treated with radiotherapy plus ipilimumab. These receptors were obtained from a human donor with non-small cell lung cancer who had a complete response to radiotherapy plus ipilimumab.

For the CDR3, the DNA is TGTGCCACCAGCAGAGATGGGACTAGCGGGGGGCTATGGTACAATGAGCAGTTCTTC. Amino acid sequence: CATSRDGTSGGLWYNEQFF. The chain carries TRBV15 and TRBJ2-1, with 15 positions matching TRBD2. This CDR3 comprises 19 residues. The J segment lost 4 bases and the V segment lost 0 bases, leaving 7 bases of the junction unmatched. Germline V gene data show CDR1 as LNHNV and CDR2 as YYDKDF (reference sequence).

The rearrangement links TRBV5-4 to TRBJ2-3; 11 bases fit TRBD2. The CDR3 covers 15 residues. The ends lost 4 bases at V and 4 bases at J; junction bases unmatched: 5. In germline, CDR1 is SGHNT, CDR2 YYREEE (reference sequence). CDR3 coding DNA: TGTGCCAGCAGCCCTAGCGGGGGGCAGGCAGATACGCAGTATTTT. This gives the protein CASSPSGGQADTQYF.

The V and J genes are TRBV7-2 and TRBJ1-6, with D possibly matching TRBD1 (6 bases). CDR1 and CDR2 (germline): SGHTA, FQGNSA. V lost 3 bases and J lost 7, with 13 bases in between. The CDR3 has 15 residues. The CDR3 sequence: CASSLLGQKNSPLHF. CDR3 bases: TGTGCCAGCAGCTTGCTCGGACAGAAAAATTCACCCCTCCACTTT.

The J gene is TRBJ2-5, the V gene TRBV10-3; 9 positions match TRBD1. This CDR3 has 16 amino acids. CDR1 is ENHRY and CDR2 is SYGVKD in the germline V gene. V was pared by 1 base and J by 4 bases, with 7 bases of the junction left unmatched. The CDR3 DNA sequence: TGTGCCATCAGTGAGTGGGGACAGGGCAGAGGAGAGACCCAGTACTTC. It is translated as CAISEWGQGRGETQYF.

This clone has a single count. This chain connects TRBV23-1 to TRBJ2-5; a weak D match, TRBD1 (6 bases). TRBV23-1 is an ORF, and what it does is uncertain. Trimming pared 8 bases from V and 4 bases from J, leaving 26 bases between. The CDR3 runs 17 residues. CDR3 coding DNA: TGCGCCAGCCGACCTAACCGGGACACCAGTTTCGGAGAGACCCAGTACTTC. Encoded protein: CASRPNRDTSFGETQYF.

This chain connects TRBV4-1 to TRBJ2-2, with D unresolved. The CDR3 is made up of 16 amino acids. Germline V gene sequence: CDR1 MGHRA, CDR2 YSYEKL. V shed 5 bases and J shed 0 bases, with 13 bases lying between them. As DNA, the CDR3 is TGCGCCAGCAGCTCAAAATCCTTCGCGAACACCGGGGAGCTGTTTTTT. Translated, it gives CASSSKSFANTGELFF.

The chain carries TRBV28 and TRBJ1-2, with D tentatively TRBD1 (6 bases). This CDR3 has 15 amino acids. CDR1 is MDHEN, CDR2 SYDVKM, per germline. Trimming removed 6 bases from V and 2 bases from J, with 16 bases in between. CDR3 in DNA: TGTGCCAGCAGCTCTCGGGGGGGGCCGAACTATGGCTACACCTTC. The encoded protein is CASSSRGGPNYGYTF.

The chain is built from TRBV19 and TRBJ2-2; 11 bases match TRBD2. Per the germline V gene, CDR1 is LNHDA and CDR2 is SQIVND (reference sequence). Germline trimming cut 5 bases from V and 2 bases from J; bases unmatched to any gene: 10. This CDR3 region has 18 residues. The CDR3 nucleotides read TGTGCCAGTAGTCCCCCTCCGGGACTAGCGGACAACACCGGGGAGCTGTTTTTT. Translation: CASSPPPGLADNTGELFF. The full variable domain, its missing parts supplied by reference TRBV19 and TRBJ2-2, is DGGITQSPKYLFRKEGQNVTLSCEQNLNHDAMYWYRQDPGQGLRLIYYSQIVNDFQKGDIAEGYSVSREKKESFPLTVTSAQKNPTAFYLCASSPPPGLADNTGELFFGEGSRLTVL.

The rearrangement uses TRBV7-2 and TRBJ2-6; D gene unclear. Trimming stripped 1 base from V and 7 bases from J, with 17 bases between. The CDR3 runs to 17 residues. Germline V gene lookup returns CDR1 SGHTA and CDR2 FQGNSA. The CDR3 sequence is CASSLVPPLNPANVLTF. The CDR3 DNA follows: TGTGCCAGCAGCTTAGTTCCCCCCCTCAACCCAGCCAACGTCCTGACTTTC.

This CDR3 reads CASSQDWPEWGASRATNEKLFF. The CDR3 coding sequence is TGCGCCAGCAGCCAAGATTGGCCCGAATGGGGGGCCAGCCGGGCAACTAATGAAAAACTGTTTTTT. The rearrangement links TRBV4-3 to TRBJ1-4, with D tentatively TRBD1 (6 bases). CDR1 and CDR2 (germline): LGHNA, YSLEER. The CDR3 consists of 22 residues. Trimming pared 0 bases from V and 0 bases from J, leaving 26 bases between.

The rearrangement joins TRBV19 to TRBJ1-6, with D unresolved. The V and J ends lost 5 bases and 9 bases respectively, with 17 bases between them. Germline assignment: CDR1 LNHDA and CDR2 SQIVND (reference sequence). This CDR3 region has 15 residues. CDR3 nucleotide sequence: TGTGCCAGTAGTCCCTCCCGGGCCGCCCGTTCACCCCTCCACTTT. It codes for CASSPSRAARSPLHF.

The chain uses TRBV7-2 and TRBJ2-7; TRBD2 might be the D (6 bases). Trimming cost V 5 bases and J 4 bases, with 12 bases left between them. Germline CDR1 and CDR2: SGHTA and FQGNSA. CDR3 size: 13 residues. This CDR3 reads CASSPLATYEQYV. As DNA, the CDR3 is TGTGCCAGCAGCCCTCTAGCGACATACGAGCAGTACGTC.

The V gene is TRBV11-3, the J gene TRBJ2-3, with 7 bases fitting TRBD2. After removal of 7 bases from V and 3 bases from J, the junction contained 10 bases not matched to a gene. The CDR3 has 15 amino acids. Germline-derived CDR1 and CDR2 are SGHNT and YENEEA. This CDR3 is CASTPRTRGTDTQYF. The CDR3 coding sequence is TGTGCCAGCACCCCACGGACTAGGGGTACAGATACGCAGTATTTT. The full variable domain, with the rest looked up from reference TRBV11-3 and TRBJ2-3, is EAGVVQSPRYKIIEKKQPVAFWCNPISGHNTLYWYLQNLGQGPELLIRYENEEAVDDSQLPKDRFSAERLKGVDSTLKIQPAELGDSAVYLCASTPRTRGTDTQYFGPGTRLTVL.

The chain recombines TRBV4-3 with TRBJ2-3; weak D call: TRBD2 (6 bases). Trimming cost V 4 bases and J 2 bases, with 16 bases left between them. The CDR3 length is 16 residues. In germline, CDR1 is LGHNA, CDR2 YSLEER. The CDR3 region has the DNA TGCGCCAGCAGCCGCTATATAGGAGGGACCACAGATACGCAGTATTTT. Residues: CASSRYIGGTTDTQYF.

V gene TRBV6-5 combines with J gene TRBJ2-5; TRBD1 matches at 11 bases. J lost 5 bases, V lost 6 bases, and 5 bases had no gene match. The CDR3 is 14 residues long. CDR1 MNHEY and CDR2 SVGAGI come from the germline V gene. CDR3 region: CASRGQGDGETQYF. CDR3 DNA: TGTGCCAGCAGGGGACAGGGGGATGGGGAGACCCAGTACTTC.

This sequence joins TRBV29-1 and TRBJ2-1; D might be TRBD1 (7 bases). Germline assignment: CDR1 SQVTM and CDR2 ANQGSEA. The V gene lost 6 bases and the J gene lost 6 bases, with 24 bases spanning the gap. CDR3 length: 16 residues. Here the CDR3 DNA reads TGCAGCGTCGACCTGGAGGGGGCGTCGGGAAGCAATGAGCAGTTCTTC. It is translated as CSVDLEGASGSNEQFF.

The chain recombines TRBV12-5 with TRBJ1-5, with TRBD1 matching 7 bases. V dropped 1 base and J dropped 2; count of bases not matched to a gene: 2. Germline V gives CDR1 LGHNT, CDR2 FRNRAP. The CDR3 length is 15 residues. DNA for the CDR3: TGTGCTAGTGGTTTGGGGGACAGTCGCAATCAGCCCCAGCATTTT. Translation: CASGLGDSRNQPQHF.

The J gene is TRBJ2-7, the V gene TRBV6-1; 11 nucleotides line up with TRBD2. Germline assignment: CDR1 MNHNS and CDR2 SASEGT. The CDR3 consists of 14 residues. V shed 8 bases, J shed 4 bases, and the junction held 7 bases outside the gene matches. CDR3 protein: CASGLAGGGYEQYV. The CDR3 nucleotides read TGTGCCAGCGGGCTAGCGGGAGGCGGGTACGAGCAGTACGTC.

The rearrangement uses TRBV6-5 and TRBJ1-2, with 8 bases identical to TRBD1. The V gene end was trimmed by 3 bases and the J gene end by 5 bases; junction bases not matched to a gene: 8. The CDR3 runs to 15 residues. The germline V gene has CDR1 MNHEY and CDR2 SVGAGI. CDR3 in DNA: TGTGCCAGCAGTTATGGGAGGCAGGGGGCATATGGCTACACCTTC. Its translation: CASSYGRQGAYGYTF.

The rearrangement joins TRBV25-1 to TRBJ1-1; TRBD1 might be the D (6 bases). CDR1 and CDR2 (germline): MGHDK, SYGVNS. V lost 3 bases to trimming and J lost 1 base, with 18 bases between them. This CDR3 spans 17 amino acids. The CDR3 sequence: CASSEGLDRRGNTEAFF. The CDR3 coding sequence is TGTGCCAGCAGTGAGGGGCTCGACAGGAGGGGGAACACTGAAGCTTTCTTT.